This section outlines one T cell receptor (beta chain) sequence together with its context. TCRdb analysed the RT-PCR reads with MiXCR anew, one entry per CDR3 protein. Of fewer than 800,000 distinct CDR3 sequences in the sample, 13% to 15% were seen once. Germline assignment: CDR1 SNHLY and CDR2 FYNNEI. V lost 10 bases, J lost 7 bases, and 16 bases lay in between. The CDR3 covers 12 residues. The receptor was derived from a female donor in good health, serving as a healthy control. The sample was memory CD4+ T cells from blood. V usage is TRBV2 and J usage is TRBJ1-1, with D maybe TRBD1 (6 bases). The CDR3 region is CATKDSYREAFF. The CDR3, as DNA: TGTGCCACCAAGGACAGCTACCGTGAAGCTTTCTTT.